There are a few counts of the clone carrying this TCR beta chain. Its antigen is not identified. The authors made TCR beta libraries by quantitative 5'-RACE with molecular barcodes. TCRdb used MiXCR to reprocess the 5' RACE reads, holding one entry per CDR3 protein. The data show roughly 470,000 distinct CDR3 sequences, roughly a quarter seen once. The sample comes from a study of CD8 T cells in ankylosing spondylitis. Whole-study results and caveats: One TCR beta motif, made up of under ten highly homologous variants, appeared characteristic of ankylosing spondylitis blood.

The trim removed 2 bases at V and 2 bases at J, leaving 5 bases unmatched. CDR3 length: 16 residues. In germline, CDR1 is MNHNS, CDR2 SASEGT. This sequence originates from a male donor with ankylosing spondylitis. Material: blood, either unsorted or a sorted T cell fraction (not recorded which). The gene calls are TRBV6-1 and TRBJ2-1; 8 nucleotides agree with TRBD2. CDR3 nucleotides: TGTGCCAGCAGTGAAATAGCGGGATTGACCTACAATGAGCAGTTCTTC. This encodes CASSEIAGLTYNEQFF.